The 23 T cell receptor beta chains presented below share a single source sample, sequenced in a study of T-cell reconstitution after alpha-beta-depleted transplantation in children. Preparation of the TCRbeta library was carried out with unique molecular identifiers. TCRdb re-called the PCR reads with MiXCR, one entry per CDR3 protein. The sample lists 450,000 to 600,000 distinct CDR3 sequences; about 30% were seen once. Sequences were derived from PBMCs from the stem cell graft donor, sampled from the stem cell graft. The source is a human donor who donated a stem cell graft to a child with aplastic anemia.

DNA for the CDR3: TGTGCCAGCAGCCCCCCACGCAGCGGGAGTTTCCCAGATACGCAGTATTTT. Translation gives CASSPPRSGSFPDTQYF. V is TRBV7-8 and J is TRBJ2-3, with 8 positions matching TRBD2. The CDR3 runs to 17 residues. CDR1 is SGHVS, CDR2 FQNEAQ, per germline. J was trimmed by 4 bases and V by 5 bases; bases with no gene match: 14.

The chain uses TRBV7-2 and TRBJ2-3; 15 bases match TRBD2. CDR1 SGHTA and CDR2 FQGNSA come from the germline V gene. The CDR3 spans 17 residues. J gave up 2 bases and V 5 bases, and 5 bases lay outside the gene matches. DNA for the CDR3: TGTGCCAGCAGCCCAGGACTAGCGGGAGGGAACACAGATACGCAGTATTTT. Amino acids: CASSPGLAGGNTDTQYF.

The chain links TRBV20-1 to TRBJ2-3; D is undetermined. Germline V CDR1 and CDR2: DFQATT, SNEGSKA (reference sequence). V was cut by 6 bases and J by 1 base, with 11 bases left in between. The CDR3 totals 13 residues. The chain's CDR3 is CSAPIPGTDTQYF. The CDR3 DNA reads TGCAGTGCCCCTATTCCCGGCACAGATACGCAGTATTTT.

The CDR3: CASSGGRGTYSQETQYF. The CDR3, as DNA: TGCGCCAGCAGCGGAGGTCGCGGGACTTACTCCCAAGAGACCCAGTACTTC. The chain links TRBV5-1 to TRBJ2-5; D might be TRBD2 (6 bases). The CDR3 spans 17 residues. Looked up from germline, CDR1 is SGHRS and CDR2 is YFSETQ. The V end lost 4 bases, the J end lost 1 base, and 20 bases lay between the germline ends. Based on the CDR3 plus reference TRBV5-1 and TRBJ2-5, the full variable domain is KAGVTQTPRYLIKTRGQQVTLSCSPISGHRSVSWYQQTPGQGLQFLFEYFSETQRNKGNFPGRFSGRQFSNSRSEMNVSTLELGDSALYLCASSGGRGTYSQETQYFGPGTRLLVL.

There are a few counts of this clonotype. The chain couples TRBV12-3 or TRBV12-4 to TRBJ2-3; 7 positions match TRBD2. The CDR3 loop spans 14 amino acids. Trimming removed 8 bases from V and 1 base from J; junction bases left unmatched: 6. The CDR3: CASYISGRTDTQYF. The CDR3 DNA reads as TGTGCCAGCTATATTAGCGGGCGCACAGATACGCAGTATTTT.

This clonotype was seen only a few times. This chain joins TRBV7-2 and TRBJ1-2; no reliable D call. Germline values: CDR1 SGHTA, CDR2 FQGNSA. The CDR3 extends over 13 amino acids. Deletions cut 4 bases from V and 11 bases from J, with 17 bases between. The CDR3 loop reads CASSYEALLPYTF. CDR3 nucleotides: TGTGCCAGCAGCTACGAGGCCCTCCTACCTTACACCTTC.

Only a few counts were recorded for this clonotype. V and J are TRBV5-6 and TRBJ2-3; the D call may be TRBD1 or TRBD2 (5 bases each). Germline CDR1 SGHDT, CDR2 YYEEEE. V lost 8 bases to trimming and J lost 0 bases, with 13 bases between them. The CDR3 has 14 residues. CDR3: CASSRGGSTDTQYF. For the CDR3, the DNA is TGTGCCAGTTCGAGGGGTGGGAGCACAGATACGCAGTATTTT.

The chain has TRBV5-1 and TRBJ2-2; 10 bases agree with TRBD1. Germline V gives CDR1 SGHRS, CDR2 YFSETQ. After removal of 0 bases from V and 5 bases from J, the junction contained 4 bases not matched to a gene. This CDR3 region has 16 residues. The CDR3 loop reads CASSLAGTGATGELFF. The CDR3 nucleotides read TGCGCCAGCAGCTTGGCCGGGACAGGGGCTACCGGGGAGCTGTTTTTT.

This clonotype was detected only once. The chain is built from TRBV28 and TRBJ1-5; the D gene is possibly TRBD1 (5 bases). The CDR3 covers 16 residues. Trimming took 6 bases from V and 3 from J, leaving 18 bases between them. The V gene's germline CDR1 is MDHEN and CDR2 SYDVKM. CDR3 in amino acids: CASRSWTINYNQPQHF. The CDR3 coding sequence is TGTGCCAGCAGATCTTGGACAATTAATTACAATCAGCCCCAGCATTTT.

This clonotype turned up a few times. The genes are TRBV11-2 and TRBJ2-3; 13 nucleotides line up with TRBD2. Germline V CDR1 and CDR2: SGHAT, FQNNGV. Germline trimming cut 5 bases from V and 0 bases from J; bases unmatched to any gene: 14. This CDR3 region has 20 residues. The CDR3 region has the DNA TGTGCCAGCAGCCACCAGCAACTAGCGGGAGGGCACTTTAGCACAGATACGCAGTATTTT. Its translation is CASSHQQLAGGHFSTDTQYF. Using reference TRBV11-2 and TRBJ2-3 for the parts outside the CDR3, the full variable domain is EAGVAQSPRYKIIEKRQSVAFWCNPISGHATLYWYQQILGQGPKLLIQFQNNGVVDDSQLPKDRFSAERLKGVDSTLKIQPAKLEDSAVYLCASSHQQLAGGHFSTDTQYFGPGTRLTVL.

The V gene is TRBV7-9, the J gene TRBJ2-7, with D hard to call. The CDR3 sequence is 13 residues long. V lost 4 bases to trimming and J lost 3 bases, with 10 bases between them. The germline gives CDR1 SEHNR, CDR2 FQNEAQ (reference sequence). CDR3 protein: CASSSVAGYEQYF. The CDR3 region has the DNA TGTGCCAGCAGCTCCGTAGCAGGCTACGAGCAGTACTTC.

This chain links TRBV12-3 or TRBV12-4 with TRBJ2-1, with 7 bases fitting TRBD2. V was pared by 8 bases and J by 4 bases, with 2 bases of the junction left unmatched. The CDR3 extends over 12 amino acids. The CDR3 DNA follows: TGTGCCAGCCTAGCGGAATACAATGAGCAGTTCTTC. Amino acids: CASLAEYNEQFF.

This clonotype was seen a handful of times. J is TRBJ2-1 and V is TRBV10-3; 8 nucleotides match TRBD2. V trimming: 8 bases; J trimming: 2 bases; junction bases outside the gene matches: 11. CDR1 is ENHRY and CDR2 is SYGVKD in the germline V gene. This CDR3 comprises 16 residues. For the CDR3, the DNA is TGTGCCATCGCCTCTGGGGCGGGAGGACCCTACAATGAGCAGTTCTTC. Its translation is CAIASGAGGPYNEQFF.

This clonotype was observed a handful of times. The V and J genes are TRBV5-8 and TRBJ2-1, with D tentatively TRBD1 or TRBD2 (5 bases each). This CDR3 contains 14 residues. Trimming removed 4 bases from V and 9 bases from J, with 17 bases in between. Looked up from germline, CDR1 is SGHTS and CDR2 is YDEGEE. The CDR3 region is CASSVYGTAREQFF. Written as DNA, the CDR3 is TGTGCCAGCAGCGTCTACGGGACGGCCCGTGAGCAGTTCTTC.

This clonotype showed up just a few times. CDR3 sequence: CSAPTSGGKRTQYF. The CDR3 DNA follows: TGCAGTGCGCCGACTAGCGGGGGGAAGCGTACGCAGTATTTT. This chain uses TRBV20-1 with TRBJ2-3, with 13 bases matching TRBD2. The J segment lost 8 bases and the V segment lost 6 bases, leaving 8 bases of the junction unmatched. Germline V gene lookup returns CDR1 DFQATT and CDR2 SNEGSKA (reference sequence). The CDR3 is made up of 14 amino acids.

The DNA for the CDR3 is TGTGCCAGCAGTCCCGGACGACGAGATACGCAGTATTTT. This translates into CASSPGRRDTQYF. The V and J genes are TRBV6-1 and TRBJ2-3; D uncertain. The germline V gene encodes CDR1 MNHNS and CDR2 SASEGT. This CDR3 spans 13 amino acids. V was trimmed by 5 bases and J by 5 bases, leaving 11 bases between them.

V is TRBV10-3 and J is TRBJ2-5, with no clear D. The CDR3 loop spans 13 amino acids. The germline gives CDR1 ENHRY, CDR2 SYGVKD. Trimming took off 10 bases at V and 2 bases at J, with 14 bases between the two ends. The CDR3 is CATLPTLQETQYF. In DNA, the CDR3 is TGTGCCACCTTACCCACATTACAAGAGACCCAGTACTTC.

This clonotype was found a few times. The J gene is TRBJ1-1, the V gene TRBV6-5; the D is unclear. The CDR3 contains 18 residues. CDR1 and CDR2 (germline): MNHEY, SVGAGI. V lost 1 base to trimming and J lost 3 bases, with 21 bases between them. This CDR3 is CASSYLSSRRGKDTEAFF. The DNA for the CDR3 is TGTGCCAGCAGTTACTTGTCAAGCAGGAGAGGTAAGGACACTGAAGCTTTCTTT.

The chain links TRBV28 to TRBJ2-7, with 11 bases that match TRBD1. Germline V lookup: CDR1 MDHEN, CDR2 SYDVKM. V lost 4 bases, J lost 6 bases, and 5 bases stayed unmatched. The CDR3 loop spans 14 amino acids. CDR3 sequence reads: CASSSWTGGAEQYF. DNA for the CDR3: TGTGCCAGCAGTTCCTGGACAGGGGGCGCCGAGCAGTACTTC. Full variable domain (remainder filled in from reference TRBV28 and TRBJ2-7): DVKVTQSSRYLVKRTGEKVFLECVQDMDHENMFWYRQDPGLGLRLIYFSYDVKMKEKGDIPEGYSVSREKKERFSLILESASTNQTSMYLCASSSWTGGAEQYFGPGTRLTVT.

This clonotype was seen only a few times. J is TRBJ2-3 and V is TRBV7-8; possibly TRBD1 for D (6 bases). The V end lost 5 bases, the J end lost 12 bases, and 18 bases lay between the germline ends. The CDR3 is made up of 13 amino acids. The germline V gene encodes CDR1 SGHVS and CDR2 FQNEAQ. The DNA for the CDR3 is TGTGCCAGCAGCCTTGGGGCGGACAGTCACCAGTATTTT. It is translated as CASSLGADSHQYF.

The rearrangement uses TRBV11-2 and TRBJ1-2; tentative D call: TRBD1 (5 bases). Per the germline V gene, CDR1 is SGHAT and CDR2 is FQNNGV. Trimming pared 0 bases from V and 3 bases from J, leaving 20 bases between. There are 18 residues in the CDR3. CDR3: CASSLDRVAGNKDYGYTF. The CDR3 DNA reads TGTGCCAGCAGCTTAGATCGGGTTGCAGGGAATAAGGACTATGGCTACACCTTC.

This clonotype was seen a few times. This chain links TRBV18 with TRBJ2-5; 9 bases match TRBD2. The CDR3 is 17 residues long. Trimming took 2 bases from V and 5 from J; bases not matched to a gene: 12. Germline V gene lookup returns CDR1 KGHSH and CDR2 LQKENI. The CDR3 DNA reads as TGTGCCAGCTCACCAGGTCTAGCGGGGATATTAAAGGAGACCCAGTACTTC. It is translated as CASSPGLAGILKETQYF. Based on the CDR3 plus reference TRBV18 and TRBJ2-5, the full variable domain is NAGVMQNPRHLVRRRGQEARLRCSPMKGHSHVYWYRQLPEEGLKFMVYLQKENIIDESGMPKERFSAEFPKEGPSILRIQQVVRGDSAAYFCASSPGLAGILKETQYFGPGTRLLVL.

This clonotype was detected only a few times. The gene calls are TRBV5-6 and TRBJ2-5, with 7 positions matching TRBD1. The trim removed 2 bases at V and 5 bases at J, leaving 12 bases unmatched. The CDR3 contains 16 residues. The germline CDR1 and CDR2 sequences are SGHDT and YYEEEE. The CDR3 DNA sequence: TGTGCCAGCAGCTTTGGGATCCGACAGGGCCCGGAGACCCAGTACTTC. Protein: CASSFGIRQGPETQYF. The full variable domain, completed using reference TRBV5-6 and TRBJ2-5, is DAGVTQSPTHLIKTRGQQVTLRCSPKSGHDTVSWYQQALGQGPQFIFQYYEEEERQRGNFPDRFSGHQFPNYSSELNVNALLLGDSALYLCASSFGIRQGPETQYFGPGTRLLVL.